One and the same sample provided the 28 T cell receptor beta chains below, sequenced in a study of shared clonotypes between healthy human individuals. Clones were sequenced by immunoSEQ multiplex PCR, and TCRdb holds only the in-frame ones, with some missing. The sample holds 950,000 to 1,100,000 clones, 70% to 80% seen once. Sequencing was carried out using memory CD4+ T cells sorted from blood. Subset: CD45RA-negative fraction. These receptor sequences come from a man in his late teens or twenties in good health.

V gene TRBV5-1 combines with J gene TRBJ2-2; D is uncertain. Trimming removed 4 bases from V and 0 bases from J, with 10 bases in between. CDR3 length: 15 amino acids. Germline V gene sequence: CDR1 SGHRS, CDR2 YFSETQ. CDR3 in amino acids: CASSPANANTGELFF. The DNA of the CDR3 is TGCGCCAGCAGCCCCGCTAACGCGAACACCGGGGAGCTGTTTTTT.

CDR3: CASSSDRDFFGYTF. In DNA, the CDR3 is TGTGCCAGCAGTTCCGACAGGGACTTTTTTGGCTACACCTTC. This chain connects TRBV2 to TRBJ1-2, with 7 nucleotides matching TRBD1. Per the germline V gene, CDR1 is SNHLY and CDR2 is FYNNEI. The J segment lost 7 bases and the V segment lost 5 bases, leaving 10 bases of the junction unmatched. The CDR3 runs 14 residues.

This clone was counted a single time. The rearrangement joins TRBV10-2 to TRBJ1-3; no reliable D call. The CDR3 is made up of 13 amino acids. The V gene's germline CDR1 is WSHSY and CDR2 SAAADI. Trimming cost V 1 base and J 6 bases, with 7 bases left between them. CDR3 region: CASSELSPNTIYF. The CDR3 DNA reads TGCGCCAGCAGTGAGTTGAGTCCAAACACCATATATTTT.

The chain links TRBV19 to TRBJ1-5; D unresolved. Trimming cost V 0 bases and J 4 bases, with 10 bases left between them. CDR1 LNHDA and CDR2 SQIVND come from the germline V gene (reference sequence). The CDR3 is 15 residues long. CDR3 loop: CASSIDGSGNQPQHF. The CDR3 region has the DNA TGTGCCAGTAGTATAGATGGGTCCGGGAATCAGCCCCAGCATTTT. The whole variable domain, filled in from reference TRBV19 and TRBJ1-5, reads DGGITQSPKYLFRKEGQNVTLSCEQNLNHDAMYWYRQDPGQGLRLIYYSQIVNDFQKGDIAEGYSVSREKKESFPLTVTSAQKNPTAFYLCASSIDGSGNQPQHFGDGTRLSIL.

The chain carries TRBV11-3 and TRBJ2-1; D possibly uses TRBD1 or TRBD2 (5 bases each). With 4 bases removed from V and 11 bases from J, the gap between germline ends came to 12 bases. The germline V gene encodes CDR1 SGHNT and CDR2 YENEEA. The CDR3 covers 12 residues. The CDR3 DNA reads TGTGCCAGCAGCTACGGTTGGGGGAAGCAGTTCTTC. It codes for CASSYGWGKQFF.

This chain uses TRBV4-3 with TRBJ2-5, with 8 bases identical to TRBD2. The end of the DNA fits TRBJ2-7 better, so the J call may be wrong. The length of the CDR3 is 17 residues. CDR1 is LGHNA and CDR2 is YSLEER in the germline V gene. The CDR3 reads CASSQDLTGTSSYEQYF. CDR3 DNA: TGCGCCAGCAGCCAAGATCTTACCGGGACTAGTTCCTACGAGCAGTACTTC.

This rearrangement joins TRBV29-1 to TRBJ1-1; 9 bases agree with TRBD1. Losses at the gene ends were 3 bases for V and 0 bases for J; bases not matched to a gene: 2. Germline CDR1 SQVTM, CDR2 ANQGSEA. This CDR3 spans 14 amino acids. The CDR3 DNA is TGCAGCGTTGATGGACAGGGGCTGAACACTGAAGCTTTCTTT. It yields the protein CSVDGQGLNTEAFF.

The chain employs TRBV28 and TRBJ1-4; D unresolved. The CDR3 loop spans 14 amino acids. Germline V gene sequence: CDR1 MDHEN, CDR2 SYDVKM. The germline V and J ends were trimmed by 4 bases and 4 bases, with 10 bases remaining between them. The chain's CDR3 is CASSWQVINEKLFF. Written as DNA, the CDR3 is TGTGCCAGCAGTTGGCAAGTTATTAATGAAAAACTGTTTTTT.

The chain is built from TRBV18 and TRBJ2-4; 11 nucleotides agree with TRBD1. CDR1 and CDR2 (germline): KGHSH, LQKENI. V lost 2 bases to trimming and J lost 7 bases; unmatched junction nucleotides: 1. The CDR3 has 14 amino acids. CDR3 nucleotide sequence: TGTGCCAGCTCACCAGGACAGGGGGCTAACATTCAGTACTTC. Translation: CASSPGQGANIQYF.

This clone has just a few counts. The chain recombines TRBV18 with TRBJ1-2, with no clear D. The CDR3 consists of 17 residues. Germline CDR1 and CDR2: KGHSH and LQKENI. Trimming stripped 3 bases from V and 2 bases from J, with 19 bases between. CDR3 sequence: CASSPSARVVRNYGYTF. CDR3 DNA: TGTGCCAGCTCACCCTCGGCGCGGGTGGTAAGGAACTATGGCTACACCTTC.

This clone came up once. The chain is built from TRBV2 and TRBJ2-7, with 7 bases that match TRBD1. V lost 6 bases and J lost 2; bases outside the gene matches: 4. This CDR3 is built from 13 residues. The germline V gene encodes CDR1 SNHLY and CDR2 FYNNEI. CDR3 nucleotide sequence: TGTGCCAGCAGGGACAGGAAAACCTACGAGCAGTACTTC. Translation gives CASRDRKTYEQYF.

This clone was counted a few times. The chain carries TRBV5-1 and TRBJ1-1; 8 bases match TRBD1. Trimming cost V 0 bases and J 5 bases; bases outside gene matches: 3. The CDR3 contains 14 residues. Germline CDR1 is SGHRS and CDR2 is YFSETQ. The CDR3 DNA reads as TGCGCCAGCAGCTTGGCGGACAGGGCTACTGAAGCTTTCTTT. Translating it yields CASSLADRATEAFF.

The chain joins TRBV6-1 to TRBJ1-1; D ambiguous. This CDR3 comprises 11 residues. Germline V CDR1 and CDR2: MNHNS, SASEGT. V gave up 7 bases and J gave up 2 bases, with 5 bases separating them. This CDR3 is CASKFNTEAFF. CDR3 nucleotide sequence: TGTGCCAGCAAGTTCAACACTGAAGCTTTCTTT.

The chain links TRBV7-2 to TRBJ1-1; no clear D. The CDR3 extends over 14 amino acids. The germline CDR1 and CDR2 sequences are SGHTA and FQGNSA. V lost 4 bases to trimming and J lost 4 bases, with 13 bases between them. The CDR3 here is CASSSRNAGTEAFF. CDR3 coding DNA: TGTGCCAGCAGCTCCCGAAACGCAGGCACTGAAGCTTTCTTT. Looking up the rest from reference TRBV7-2 and TRBJ1-1 gives the full variable domain: GAGVSQSPSNKVTEKGKDVELRCDPISGHTALYWYRQSLGQGLEFLIYFQGNSAPDKSGLPSDRFSAERTGGSVSTLTIQRTQQEDSAVYLCASSSRNAGTEAFFGQGTRLTVV.

The chain is built from TRBV4-3 and TRBJ1-2; D unclear. V lost 0 bases and J lost 4, with 9 bases in between. Germline CDR1 is LGHNA and CDR2 is YSLEER. The CDR3 contains 14 residues. CDR3 DNA sequence: TGCGCCAGCAGCCAAGATCGGTACCGCTATGGCTACACCTTC. Its translation: CASSQDRYRYGYTF.

In this sample, this clone turned up a few times. The rearrangement joins TRBV5-4 to TRBJ2-1, with 8 bases matching TRBD1. Germline V gene lookup returns CDR1 SGHNT and CDR2 YYREEE (reference sequence). The J segment lost 11 bases and the V segment lost 0 bases, leaving 1 base of the junction unmatched. This CDR3 is 12 amino acids long. The CDR3 sequence is CASSLDRGKQFF. CDR3 sequence (DNA): TGTGCCAGCAGCTTGGACAGGGGGAAGCAGTTCTTC.

The chain couples TRBV27 to TRBJ2-2; perhaps TRBD2 as D (5 bases). CDR3 length: 16 residues. Germline V lookup: CDR1 MNHEY, CDR2 SMNVEV (reference sequence). Trimming removed 9 bases from V and 6 bases from J, with 23 bases in between. CDR3 sequence: CARAPPGERVSGELFF. CDR3 nucleotide sequence: TGTGCCAGAGCTCCCCCCGGGGAGAGAGTTTCCGGGGAGCTGTTTTTT.

The J gene is TRBJ1-1, the V gene TRBV28; 7 bases map to TRBD1. The germline V gene encodes CDR1 MDHEN and CDR2 SYDVKM. This CDR3 is built from 15 residues. After removal of 8 bases from V and 3 bases from J, the junction contained 12 bases not matched to a gene. The CDR3 loop is CASGQGGQGDTEAFF. CDR3 bases: TGTGCCAGCGGGCAGGGTGGGCAGGGGGACACTGAAGCTTTCTTT. Combining the CDR3 with reference TRBV28 and TRBJ1-1 gives the whole variable domain DVKVTQSSRYLVKRTGEKVFLECVQDMDHENMFWYRQDPGLGLRLIYFSYDVKMKEKGDIPEGYSVSREKKERFSLILESASTNQTSMYLCASGQGGQGDTEAFFGQGTRLTVV.

The CDR3 reads CASSPTSGGAGETQYF. The CDR3 region has the DNA TGTGCCAGCAGCCCGACTAGCGGGGGGGCAGGAGAGACCCAGTACTTC. This chain uses TRBV5-4 with TRBJ2-5, with 14 positions matching TRBD2. Germline V gives CDR1 SGHNT, CDR2 YYREEE (reference sequence). The CDR3 totals 16 residues. V was clipped by 4 bases and J by 4 bases; unmatched bases: 6.

The chain carries TRBV19 and TRBJ1-2; 8 bases are shared with TRBD1. Trimming removed 4 bases from V and 10 bases from J; junction bases left unmatched: 8. In germline, CDR1 is LNHDA, CDR2 SQIVND (reference sequence). The CDR3 runs 13 residues. CDR3 sequence (DNA): TGTGCCAGTAGTAATACCCGACAGGGGTACTACACCTTC. It codes for CASSNTRQGYYTF.

The chain carries TRBV14 and TRBJ1-2; D is unresolved. There are 15 residues in the CDR3. The V and J ends lost 0 bases and 8 bases respectively, with 16 bases between them. CDR1 is SGHDN, CDR2 FVKESK, per germline. The CDR3 reads CASSQEVYSRNGYTF. The CDR3 DNA sequence: TGTGCCAGCAGCCAAGAAGTGTACAGCCGGAACGGCTACACCTTC.

The V gene is TRBV9, the J gene TRBJ2-5; the match to TRBD2 covers 8 bases. Germline CDR1 SGDLS, CDR2 YYNGEE. This CDR3 contains 14 residues. The V and J ends lost 0 bases and 7 bases, in that order; junction bases with no gene match: 5. The CDR3 region has the DNA TGTGCCAGCAGCGTAGGTTACGCGGGGGGGACCCAGTACTTC. It specifies CASSVGYAGGTQYF.

Comments on this clone: Other DNA sequences within the sample encode an identical CDR3. This chain links TRBV2 with TRBJ2-3; no definite D call. Trimming took off 7 bases at V and 2 bases at J, with 10 bases between the two ends. Germline CDR1 SNHLY, CDR2 FYNNEI. This CDR3 has 13 amino acids. CDR3 residues: CASIRDSTDTQYF. The CDR3 nucleotides read TGTGCCAGCATCCGCGACTCCACAGATACGCAGTATTTT.

About this clone: Other DNA sequences in this sample translate to the same CDR3. The chain recombines TRBV30 with TRBJ2-5, with D possibly being TRBD2 (6 bases). V gave up 0 bases and J gave up 7 bases, with 9 bases separating them. The germline gives CDR1 GTSNPN, CDR2 SVGIG (reference sequence). CDR3 length equals 12 residues. In DNA, the CDR3 is TGTGCCTGGAGTGTACCCGGGGGGACCCAGTACTTC. Protein sequence: CAWSVPGGTQYF.

This clone was seen only once. Germline is not matched at one junction end, which may reflect a read error. The rearrangement joins TRBV7-7 to TRBJ2-5; tentative D call: TRBD1 (6 bases). Germline CDR1 reads SSHAT; CDR2 reads FNYEAQ (reference sequence). The CDR3 contains 12 residues. In nucleotides, the CDR3 is TGTGCTAGCAGCCGGGACAAAGAGACCCAGTACTTC. It encodes CASSRDKETQYF.

The sample holds one count of this clone. J is TRBJ1-1 and V is TRBV15; TRBD1 matches at 7 bases. Germline CDR1 LNHNV, CDR2 YYDKDF (reference sequence). This CDR3 spans 15 amino acids. Losses at the gene ends were 0 bases for V and 4 bases for J; bases not matched to a gene: 5. For the CDR3, the DNA is TGTGCCACCAGCAGAGAGCCGCAGGGGGGCACTGAAGCTTTCTTT. Protein: CATSREPQGGTEAFF.

This clone has a handful of counts. The V and J genes are TRBV9 and TRBJ2-1, with no clear D. The V gene lost 2 bases and the J gene lost 3 bases, with 12 bases spanning the gap. Germline V gene sequence: CDR1 SGDLS, CDR2 YYNGEE. CDR3 length equals 15 residues. CDR3 sequence: CASSVLVTGYNEQFF. CDR3 nucleotide sequence: TGTGCCAGCAGCGTTCTTGTAACGGGCTACAATGAGCAGTTCTTC.

V and J are TRBV9 and TRBJ1-5, with D unresolved. The germline V and J ends were trimmed by 2 bases and 5 bases, with 11 bases remaining between them. The CDR3 sequence is 14 residues long. Germline lookup yields CDR1 SGDLS and CDR2 YYNGEE. As DNA, the CDR3 is TGTGCCAGCAGCGTCTATGGGAGCGATCAGCCCCAGCATTTT. It specifies CASSVYGSDQPQHF.